Listed below are T cell receptor beta chains from one sample, sequenced in a study of early T cells in non-severe SARS-CoV-2 infection. TCRdb recomputed calls from the 5' RACE reads with MiXCR, one row per CDR3 protein. The data hold about 33,000 distinct CDR3 sequences, with around 5.8% observed a single time. Specimen: whole blood. These receptors all come from an adult who was a healthcare worker with PCR-confirmed SARS-CoV-2 infection or an uninfected control (not recorded which). Both conserved end residues are trimmed from each CDR3.

>TRBJ2-2|TRBV10-1
ASSGSKGPGELF
>TRBJ1-1|TRBV6-1
ASSPVDTEAF
>TRBJ2-1|TRBV11-2
ASSPYLAGYNEQF
>TRBJ2-1|TRBV11-2
ASSLGGAAFTNEQF
>TRBJ2-1|TRBV5-4
ASSPSSYNEQF
>TRBJ2-4|TRBV7-9
ASSFVGSPLVGNIQY
>TRBJ2-1|TRBV6-5
ASRRGRPDNEQF
>TRBJ2-5|TRBV28
ASSPRDRGPETQY
>TRBJ2-1|TRBV11-2
ASSLVSSGRTNEQF
>TRBJ2-1|TRBV24-1
ATSDHGTSGIQEQF
>TRBJ1-2|TRBV7-6
ASSSGTDYGYT
>TRBJ2-1|TRBV18
ASSFSAPRGVTRNEQF
>TRBJ2-6|TRBV30
AWSVQDSGANVLT
>TRBJ2-1|TRBV29-1
SVILAGGYNEQF
>TRBJ2-1|TRBV27
ASSLLLQGSMPF
>TRBJ2-5|TRBV29-1
SVNRGPNQETQY
>TRBJ2-1|TRBV6-1
ASRQLYNEQF
>TRBJ2-5|TRBV21-1
ANFRLAGVQETQY
>TRBJ2-3|TRBV11-2
ASSLEQDTDTQY
>TRBJ2-6|TRBV20-1
SAREDSYSGANVLT
>TRBJ2-5|TRBV29-1
SAEPGQAAGTQY
>TRBJ1-2|TRBV6-1
ASSERDRGRGYT
>TRBJ2-7|TRBV20-1
SASRDRGDEQY
>TRBJ2-1|TRBV28
ASSLGYPEVKWKPGTGKNEQF
>TRBJ2-7|TRBV7-8
ASSTTYEQY
>TRBJ2-1|TRBV7-3
ASSNPTEDEQF
>TRBJ2-3|TRBV5-1
ASSEPGLAPY
>TRBJ2-5|TRBV12-3/TRBV12-4
ASSLLGETQY
>TRBJ2-6|TRBV5-1
ASSLGVGSSGANVLT
>TRBJ2-3|TRBV5-6
ASSTGLAGVIGDTQY
>TRBJ1-2|TRBV5-1
ASSLEAGVGYT
>TRBJ2-1|TRBV12-3/TRBV12-4
ASRSATGGGGNEQF
>TRBJ2-1|TRBV11-3
ASAGQGMLNEQF
>TRBJ2-3|TRBV7-2
ASSYFGRAADTQY
>TRBJ1-1|TRBV27
ASSLLPGTNTEAF
>TRBJ1-1|TRBV7-8
ASSSYTGGTEAF
>TRBJ2-1|TRBV20-1
SARDGTSGYNEQF
>TRBJ2-3|TRBV20-1
SARDMQRASTDTQY
>TRBJ2-1|TRBV28
ASSFTGGKYNEQF
>TRBJ2-2|TRBV24-1
ATSESRLAGVGGELF
>TRBJ2-5|TRBV6-6
ASSYGLASAQETQY
>TRBJ2-1|TRBV24-1
ATSDFLGGLHNEQF
>TRBJ2-7|TRBV20-1
SARTSGRGEQY
>TRBJ1-3|TRBV18
ASSPAGQGRNTIY
>TRBJ2-7|TRBV4-1
ASSPSGGRTYEQY
>TRBJ2-3|TRBV20-1
SALTGTTDTQY
>TRBJ2-7|TRBV6-2/TRBV6-3
ASSQSGTPYEQY
>TRBJ1-2|TRBV29-1
SATGGGGYT
>TRBJ1-5|TRBV7-2
ASSLGYQPQH
>TRBJ2-7|TRBV15
ATSSTRTGDQRAYEQY
>TRBJ2-7|TRBV15
ATSRGPGGQY
>TRBJ2-1|TRBV4-1
ASSQAPGTSGRAWNEQF
>TRBJ2-2|TRBV19
ASSIRSGRATGELF